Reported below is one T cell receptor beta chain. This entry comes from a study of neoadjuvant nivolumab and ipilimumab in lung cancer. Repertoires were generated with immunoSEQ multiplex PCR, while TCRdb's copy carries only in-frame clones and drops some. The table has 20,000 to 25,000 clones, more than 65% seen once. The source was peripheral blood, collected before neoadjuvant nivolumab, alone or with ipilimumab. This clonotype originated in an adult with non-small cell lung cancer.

The CDR3 protein is CAWIPREANIQYF. In nucleotides, the CDR3 is TGTGCCTGGATCCCTCGGGAAGCTAACATTCAGTACTTC. This chain uses TRBV30 with TRBJ2-4, with D possibly TRBD2 on 5 matching bases. V was shortened by 4 bases and J by 7 bases, with 14 bases between the two germline ends. The germline V gene encodes CDR1 GTSNPN and CDR2 SVGIG (reference sequence). The CDR3 runs to 13 residues.